Following are 2 T cell receptor beta chains from one sample sequenced in a study of T-cell reconstitution after alpha-beta-depleted transplantation in children. The TCRbeta library incorporated unique molecular identifiers. MiXCR, run by TCRdb on the PCR reads, gives a single entry per CDR3 protein. The sample holds about 830,000 distinct CDR3 sequences; approximately 15% are singletons and the top ten take around 5%. The sample in question was PBMCs, mostly from graft donor cells, obtained 360 days after TCRalphabeta/CD19-depleted stem cell transplant. These receptors originate from a male patient between 5 and 17 years old who had a stem cell transplant for acute lymphoblastic leukemia, so the T cells may come from the graft donor.

The sample holds many counts of this clonotype. The chain couples TRBV7-3 to TRBJ2-5, with TRBD2 matching over 9 bases. The CDR3 runs 16 residues. Germline lookup yields CDR1 SGHTA and CDR2 FQGTGA. V dropped 2 bases and J dropped 5; count of bases not matched to a gene: 9. The CDR3 DNA reads TGTGCCAGCAGCTTAGGCGGGAGGGCCGGTTGGGAGACCCAGTACTTC. Residues: CASSLGGRAGWETQYF.

This clonotype has a count of ten or more. The chain joins TRBV7-8 to TRBJ2-5, with D hard to call. The germline gives CDR1 SGHVS, CDR2 FQNEAQ. The CDR3 spans 12 residues. V shed 5 bases and J shed 6 bases, with 10 bases lying between them. The CDR3 reads CASSDGLKTQYF. CDR3 coding DNA: TGTGCCAGCAGCGATGGTCTCAAGACCCAGTACTTC.